A selection of T cell receptor beta chains follows, all from one sample in a study of T cell responses to AZD1222 COVID-19 vaccine. TCRdb's copy holds only in-frame clones and misses some; the assay was immunoSEQ multiplex PCR. The sample records about 140,000 clones, roughly 89% being singletons. This material consisted of peripheral blood, taken on day 0 of AZD1222 vaccination. Receptor source: an adult in good health. Both conserved end residues are part of each CDR3. D genes are given only for firm matches. Where a row states a size, it is once, few, many or the class of an expanded clone; other rows omit it.

clone size: -
D gene: -
V gene: TRBV6-5
J gene: TRBJ1-5
CDR3 protein: CASRGTGAQPQHF
CDR3 DNA: TGTGCCAGCAGAGGCACGGGGGCTCAGCCCCAGCATTTT

clone size: -
D gene: TRBD1
V gene: TRBV5-1
J gene: TRBJ1-2
CDR3 protein: CASSSATGSLYGYTF
CDR3 DNA: TGCGCCAGCAGCTCGGCGACAGGGAGTCTCTATGGCTACACCTTC

clone size: -
D gene: -
V gene: TRBV3-1/TRBV3-2
J gene: TRBJ2-3
CDR3 protein: CASSQDPRDTQYF
CDR3 DNA: TGTGCCAGCAGCCAGGATCCCAGAGATACGCAGTATTTT

clone size: -
D gene: -
V gene: TRBV12-3/TRBV12-4
J gene: TRBJ2-5
CDR3 protein: CASNSRPQETQYF
CDR3 DNA: TGTGCCAGCAATTCCCGGCCACAAGAGACCCAGTACTTC

clone size: -
D gene: -
V gene: TRBV6-6
J gene: TRBJ1-1
CDR3 protein: CASSPPPGINTEAFF
CDR3 DNA: TGTGCCAGCAGCCCTCCGCCAGGAATAAACACTGAAGCTTTCTTT

clone size: -
D gene: TRBD2
V gene: TRBV20-1
J gene: TRBJ2-7
CDR3 protein: CSASKSSGSYEQYF
CDR3 DNA: TGCAGTGCTAGTAAGTCTAGCGGATCCTACGAGCAGTACTTC

clone size: -
D gene: -
V gene: TRBV15
J gene: TRBJ1-1
CDR3 protein: CATSRDPGHREAFF
CDR3 DNA: TGTGCCACCAGCAGAGATCCGGGACACAGGGAAGCTTTCTTT

clone size: -
D gene: -
V gene: TRBV30
J gene: TRBJ1-1
CDR3 protein: CAWSLWGGENTEAFF
CDR3 DNA: TGTGCCTGGAGTTTATGGGGGGGCGAAAACACTGAAGCTTTCTTT

clone size: -
D gene: -
V gene: TRBV11-2
J gene: TRBJ2-2
CDR3 protein: CATRLDTGELFF
CDR3 DNA: TGTGCCACCCGTTTAGACACCGGGGAGCTGTTTTTT

clone size: -
D gene: -
V gene: TRBV3-1/TRBV3-2
J gene: TRBJ2-7
CDR3 protein: CASSQVPAYEQYF
CDR3 DNA: TGTGCCAGCAGCCAAGTCCCAGCCTACGAGCAGTACTTC

clone size: -
D gene: -
V gene: TRBV5-4
J gene: TRBJ1-3
CDR3 protein: CASSLGGENTIYF
CDR3 DNA: TGTGCCAGCAGCTTGGGAGGGGAAAACACCATATATTTT

clone size: -
D gene: -
V gene: TRBV5-6
J gene: TRBJ1-2
CDR3 protein: CASSFLGRGDYGYTF
CDR3 DNA: TGTGCCAGCAGCTTCCTAGGGAGGGGAGATTATGGCTACACCTTC

clone size: -
D gene: -
V gene: TRBV18
J gene: TRBJ1-6
CDR3 protein: CASRDTMLYNSPLHF
CDR3 DNA: TGTGCCAGCCGGGACACAATGCTATATAATTCACCCCTCCACTTT

clone size: -
D gene: -
V gene: TRBV5-1
J gene: TRBJ2-5
CDR3 protein: CASSSAGQETQYF
CDR3 DNA: TGCGCCAGCAGCTCCGCTGGCCAAGAGACCCAGTACTTC

clone size: -
D gene: -
V gene: TRBV28
J gene: TRBJ1-2
CDR3 protein: CVCGPSDSNYGYTF
CDR3 DNA: TGTGTTTGCGGCCCAAGTGATTCAAACTATGGCTACACCTTC

clone size: -
D gene: -
V gene: TRBV5-1
J gene: TRBJ1-2
CDR3 protein: CASSPDPRSGYTF
CDR3 DNA: TGCGCCAGCAGCCCTGACCCGAGGTCGGGCTACACCTTC

clone size: once
D gene: TRBD2
V gene: TRBV11-2
J gene: TRBJ2-7
CDR3 protein: CASSLDTAGGLSYEQYF
CDR3 DNA: TGTGCCAGCAGCTTAGATACGGCGGGAGGCCTCTCCTACGAGCAGTACTTC

clone size: -
D gene: TRBD1
V gene: TRBV9
J gene: TRBJ2-7
CDR3 protein: CASSGTGLLSVDEQYF
CDR3 DNA: TGTGCCAGCAGCGGGACAGGGCTCCTCTCCGTGGACGAGCAGTACTTC

clone size: -
D gene: -
V gene: TRBV6-4
J gene: TRBJ1-2
CDR3 protein: CASSDRAGPNYGYTF
CDR3 DNA: TGTGCCAGCAGTGACAGGGCGGGACCGAACTATGGCTACACCTTC

clone size: -
D gene: -
V gene: TRBV4-3
J gene: TRBJ2-3
CDR3 protein: CASSQPGPTQYF
CDR3 DNA: TGCGCCAGCAGCCAACCGGGGCCTACGCAGTATTTT

clone size: -
D gene: -
V gene: TRBV5-4
J gene: TRBJ1-1
CDR3 protein: CASSLGGVGNTEAFF
CDR3 DNA: TGTGCCAGCAGCTTGGGAGGTGTGGGGAACACTGAAGCTTTCTTT

clone size: few
D gene: TRBD1
V gene: TRBV3-1/TRBV3-2
J gene: TRBJ2-7
CDR3 protein: CASSQQGEGYEQYF
CDR3 DNA: TGTGCCAGCAGCCAACAGGGGGAAGGCTACGAGCAGTACTTC

clone size: -
D gene: -
V gene: TRBV28
J gene: TRBJ1-3
CDR3 protein: CASRTGTPGHTIYF
CDR3 DNA: TGTGCCAGCCGGACTGGGACGCCTGGACACACCATATATTTT

clone size: -
D gene: -
V gene: TRBV6-5
J gene: TRBJ2-3
CDR3 protein: CASSTTTDTQYF
CDR3 DNA: TGTGCCAGCAGCACCACGACAGATACGCAGTATTTT

clone size: -
D gene: TRBD2
V gene: TRBV7-8
J gene: TRBJ2-7
CDR3 protein: CASSVGLAGLSYEQYF
CDR3 DNA: TGTGCCAGCAGCGTGGGACTAGCGGGTCTCTCTTACGAGCAGTACTTC

clone size: few
D gene: -
V gene: TRBV7-2
J gene: TRBJ2-7
CDR3 protein: CASSLLGTGWQYF
CDR3 DNA: TGTGCCAGCAGCTTACTGGGAACTGGTTGGCAGTACTTC

clone size: -
D gene: -
V gene: TRBV6-5
J gene: TRBJ1-5
CDR3 protein: CASREVSNQPQHF
CDR3 DNA: TGTGCCAGCAGGGAGGTGAGCAATCAGCCCCAGCATTTT

clone size: -
D gene: -
V gene: TRBV29-1
J gene: TRBJ1-1
CDR3 protein: CSATGFTEAFF
CDR3 DNA: TGCAGCGCAACAGGGTTTACTGAAGCTTTCTTT

clone size: -
D gene: -
V gene: TRBV14
J gene: TRBJ2-5
CDR3 protein: CASSQLTGPGETQYF
CDR3 DNA: TGTGCCAGCAGCCAACTAACAGGGCCTGGAGAGACCCAGTACTTC

clone size: -
D gene: -
V gene: TRBV18
J gene: TRBJ1-2
CDR3 protein: CASSPMGAGYGYTF
CDR3 DNA: TGTGCCAGCTCACCAATGGGGGCTGGCTATGGCTACACCTTC

clone size: -
D gene: -
V gene: TRBV29-1
J gene: TRBJ1-5
CDR3 protein: CSAADGINQPQHF
CDR3 DNA: TGCAGCGCTGCGGACGGAATCAATCAGCCCCAGCATTTT